The clone carrying this T cell receptor (beta chain) was counted many times. Its target is not known. cDNA was made by 5'RACE with 10-nucleotide random UMIs. Each CDR3 protein gets one entry after TCRdb re-called the 5' RACE reads with MiXCR. The sample records roughly 48,000 distinct CDR3 sequences, roughly 14% being singletons. The sample is drawn from a study of neurological immune-mediated disorders. Study-level points and caveats: HTLV-1-associated myelopathy showed the most TCR clonal expansion; multiple sclerosis the least, below healthy controls.

Regarding time point: longitudinal time-point 2. Germline assignment: CDR1 MNHEY and CDR2 SMNVEV (reference sequence). This CDR3 contains 14 residues. V dropped 8 bases and J dropped 7 bases, with 17 bases sitting between them. The V and J genes are TRBV27 and TRBJ1-4, with D maybe TRBD1 (6 bases). This clonotype was obtained from a male donor with HTLV-1-associated myelopathy (HAM/TSP). The sample taken for sequencing was PBMCs. The CDR3 loop reads CASQGWGISEKLFF. The CDR3 DNA sequence: TGTGCCAGCCAGGGGTGGGGGATTAGTGAAAAACTGTTTTTT. The full variable domain, with the rest looked up from reference TRBV27 and TRBJ1-4, is EAQVTQNPRYLITVTGKKLTVTCSQNMNHEYMSWYRQDPGLGLRQIYYSMNVEVTDKGDVPEGYKVSRKEKRNFPLILESPSPNQTSLYFCASQGWGISEKLFFGSGTQLSVL.